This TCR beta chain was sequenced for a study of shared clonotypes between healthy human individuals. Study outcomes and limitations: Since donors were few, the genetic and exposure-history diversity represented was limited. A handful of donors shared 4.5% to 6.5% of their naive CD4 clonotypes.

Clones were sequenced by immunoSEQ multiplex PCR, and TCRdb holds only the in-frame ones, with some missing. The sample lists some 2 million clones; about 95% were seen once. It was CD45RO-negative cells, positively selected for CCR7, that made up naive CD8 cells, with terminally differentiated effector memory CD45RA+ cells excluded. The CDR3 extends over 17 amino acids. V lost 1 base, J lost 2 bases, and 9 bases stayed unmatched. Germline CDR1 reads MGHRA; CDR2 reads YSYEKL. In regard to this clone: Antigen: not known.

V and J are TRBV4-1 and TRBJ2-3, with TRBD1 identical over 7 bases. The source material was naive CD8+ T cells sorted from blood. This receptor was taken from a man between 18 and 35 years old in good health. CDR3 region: CASSQGSGTAPTDTQYF. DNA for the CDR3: TGCGCCAGCAGCCAAGGGTCGGGGACAGCCCCCACAGATACGCAGTATTTT.